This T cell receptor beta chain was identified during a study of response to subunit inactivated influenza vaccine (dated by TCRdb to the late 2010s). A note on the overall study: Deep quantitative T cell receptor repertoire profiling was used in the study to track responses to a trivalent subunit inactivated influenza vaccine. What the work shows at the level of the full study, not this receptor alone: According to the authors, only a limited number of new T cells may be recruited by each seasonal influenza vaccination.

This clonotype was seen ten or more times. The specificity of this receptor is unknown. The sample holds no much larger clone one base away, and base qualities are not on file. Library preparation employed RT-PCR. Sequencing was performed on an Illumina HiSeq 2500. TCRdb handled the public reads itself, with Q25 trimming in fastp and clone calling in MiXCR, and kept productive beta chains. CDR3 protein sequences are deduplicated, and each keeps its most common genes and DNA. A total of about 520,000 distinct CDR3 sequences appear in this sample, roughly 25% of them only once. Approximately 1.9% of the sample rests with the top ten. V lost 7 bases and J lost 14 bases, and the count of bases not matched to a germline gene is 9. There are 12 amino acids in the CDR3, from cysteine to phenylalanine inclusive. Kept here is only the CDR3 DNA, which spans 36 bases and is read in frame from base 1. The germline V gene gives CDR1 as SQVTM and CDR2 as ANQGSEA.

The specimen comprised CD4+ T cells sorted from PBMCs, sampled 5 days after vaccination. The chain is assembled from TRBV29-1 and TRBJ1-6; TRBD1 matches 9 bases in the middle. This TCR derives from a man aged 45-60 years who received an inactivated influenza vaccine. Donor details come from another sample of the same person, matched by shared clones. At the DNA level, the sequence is TGCAGCGCCAGCCTGGGACAGGGCACCCTCCACTTT. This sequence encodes CSASLGQGTLHF.